The following is a T cell receptor beta chain sequence with its context. The assay was immunoSEQ multiplex PCR, and TCRdb's table has in-frame clones only and misses some. Of approximately 90,000 clones listed, roughly nine tenths were seen once; the top ten hold around 8.7%. This record comes from a study of OX40 agonist ivuxolimab in advanced cancers. At the level of the study: Ivuxolimab was administered intravenously to patients at 0.01 to 10 mg/kg every 2 weeks.

The CDR3 is made up of 16 amino acids. The chain uses TRBV21-1 and TRBJ2-1; whether TRBD1, the table's D call, matches the DNA was not checked. TRBV21-1 is a pseudogene segment. This specimen consisted of CD4+ or CD8+ T cells sorted from blood, obtained in a trial of the OX40 agonist ivuxolimab. The receptor was derived from an adult with an advanced solid tumor such as melanoma, head and neck, liver or kidney cancer. The CDR3 DNA reads as TGTGCCAGCAGCAAAGAACGCAGGGGACCCTACAATGAGCAGTTCTTC. As protein: CASSKERRGPYNEQFF.